Each of the 22 T cell receptor beta chains below was sequenced from the same sample in a study of cytomegalovirus exposure and HLA in healthy donors. The data were produced by immunoSEQ multiplex PCR, yet TCRdb's version contains in-frame clones alone and is incomplete. Of around 120,000 clones in the sample, 80% to 90% were seen once. The source material was PBMCs. These receptors were collected from a man younger than 35 in good health and CMV-seropositive.

The chain employs TRBV4-1 and TRBJ1-2, with TRBD1 as a possible D gene (6 bases). V gave up 3 bases and J gave up 3 bases, with 11 bases separating them. The CDR3 loop spans 14 amino acids. Germline V gives CDR1 MGHRA, CDR2 YSYEKL. This CDR3 reads CASSHATGYYGYTF. CDR3 nucleotide sequence: TGCGCCAGCAGCCACGCGACAGGCTACTATGGCTACACCTTC.

V gene TRBV19 combines with J gene TRBJ1-3; D is unclear. Trimming pared 5 bases from V and 4 bases from J, leaving 9 bases between. Per germline, CDR1 LNHDA and CDR2 SQIVND (reference sequence). The CDR3 has 13 residues. In nucleotides, the CDR3 is TGTGCCAGTAGTCCCGAGCCCGGAAACACCATATATTTT. Its protein is CASSPEPGNTIYF.

V gene TRBV7-9 combines with J gene TRBJ2-2; D gene ambiguous. This CDR3 contains 16 residues. Germline CDR1 is SEHNR and CDR2 is FQNEAQ (reference sequence). Trimming left V 3 bases short and J 1 base short, with 12 bases between. CDR3 nucleotides: TGTGCCAGCAGCTTCCTTAGTCTCAAGAACACCGGGGAGCTGTTTTTT. The encoded protein is CASSFLSLKNTGELFF.

V gene TRBV5-4 combines with J gene TRBJ2-1; D might be TRBD2 (6 bases). There are 13 residues in the CDR3. The germline V and J ends were trimmed by 10 bases and 3 bases, with 14 bases remaining between them. The germline V gene encodes CDR1 SGHNT and CDR2 YYREEE (reference sequence). The CDR3 DNA reads as TGTGCCGGAGGGGAGGACTACTACAATGAGCAGTTCTTC. This sequence encodes CAGGEDYYNEQFF.

The rearrangement uses TRBV7-8 and TRBJ1-6, with 8 bases lining up with TRBD1. This CDR3 is 16 amino acids long. The trim removed 3 bases at V and 8 bases at J, leaving 9 bases unmatched. Germline lookup yields CDR1 SGHVS and CDR2 FQNEAQ. The CDR3 reads CASSFRLDRGDSPLHF. CDR3 bases: TGTGCCAGCAGCTTCCGACTTGACAGGGGAGATTCACCCCTCCACTTT.

In its sample, this clone was seen a few times. At one end the junction does not follow the germline gene, possibly because of a read error. V gene TRBV6-1 combines with J gene TRBJ1-6; 7 bases match TRBD1. CDR1 and CDR2 (germline): MNHNS, SASEGT. CDR3 size: 14 residues. The CDR3 DNA follows: TGTGCCAGCAGGGAAGAGGGGGCACTGTCACCCCTCCACTTT. The encoded protein is CASREEGALSPLHF.

The rearrangement uses TRBV7-9 and TRBJ2-7, with a tentative D call TRBD2 (6 bases). V was cut by 5 bases and J by 5 bases, with 13 bases left in between. The CDR3 totals 13 residues. Germline CDR1 is SEHNR and CDR2 is FQNEAQ (reference sequence). CDR3 loop: CASSGRSGDEQYF. Written as DNA, the CDR3 is TGTGCCAGCAGCGGAAGATCGGGGGACGAGCAGTACTTC.

V usage is TRBV19 and J usage is TRBJ2-3, with D maybe TRBD1 (5 bases). The CDR3 is 13 residues long. Germline V gene lookup returns CDR1 LNHDA and CDR2 SQIVND (reference sequence). Trimming removed 6 bases at V and 2 bases at J, with 9 bases between. This chain's CDR3 is CASSKGHTDTQYF. The CDR3, as DNA: TGTGCCAGTAGCAAGGGGCACACAGATACGCAGTATTTT.

This clone was seen only a few times. The chain is built from TRBV5-4 and TRBJ1-2; 8 bases line up with TRBD1. The CDR3 covers 15 residues. Germline CDR1 and CDR2: SGHNT and YYREEE (reference sequence). V trimming: 4 bases; J trimming: 5 bases; junction bases outside the gene matches: 10. The CDR3 protein is CASSGTGGSLYGYTF. CDR3 sequence (DNA): TGTGCCAGCAGCGGGACAGGTGGGAGTCTGTATGGCTACACCTTC.

J is TRBJ2-7 and V is TRBV6-5; possible D gene TRBD2, 6 bases. The germline V gene encodes CDR1 MNHEY and CDR2 SVGAGI. V lost 2 bases and J lost 3, with 14 bases in between. The length of the CDR3 is 15 residues. This CDR3 reads CASSYGQGLFYEQYF. CDR3 nucleotide sequence: TGTGCCAGCAGTTACGGGCAGGGACTCTTCTACGAGCAGTACTTC.

The chain combines TRBV5-6 with TRBJ2-5, with 7 bases that match TRBD2. This CDR3 contains 17 residues. The ends lost 0 bases at V and 4 bases at J; junction bases unmatched: 12. CDR1 is SGHDT, CDR2 YYEEEE, per germline. CDR3 sequence: CASSLDLLGGGRETQYF. Here the CDR3 DNA reads TGTGCCAGCAGCTTGGATTTGTTGGGGGGAGGGAGAGAGACCCAGTACTTC.

V is TRBV7-6 and J is TRBJ2-3, with 7 bases matching TRBD1. Germline V CDR1 and CDR2: SGHVS, FNYEAQ. The junction had 3 bases not matched to a gene; V was cut back by 3 bases and J by 3 bases. The CDR3 contains 14 residues. The CDR3 loop is CASSFNRGTDTQYF. CDR3 in DNA: TGTGCCAGCAGCTTTAACAGGGGTACAGATACGCAGTATTTT.

The gene calls are TRBV11-2 and TRBJ2-1; a possible D gene is TRBD2 (5 bases). The CDR3 runs 13 residues. V was trimmed by 4 bases and J by 8 bases, leaving 12 bases between them. Germline V gene lookup returns CDR1 SGHAT and CDR2 FQNNGV. The DNA of the CDR3 is TGTGCCAGCAGCTCGACTATTGACGATGAGCAGTTCTTC. Amino acid sequence: CASSSTIDDEQFF.

This clone has a handful of counts. The V gene is TRBV19, the J gene TRBJ1-5, with D possibly TRBD1 on 5 matching bases. Germline values: CDR1 LNHDA, CDR2 SQIVND (reference sequence). This CDR3 contains 14 residues. Trimming pared 5 bases from V and 3 bases from J, leaving 11 bases between. The CDR3 is CASSPQQDNQPQHF. The CDR3 DNA reads TGTGCCAGTAGTCCCCAACAGGACAATCAGCCCCAGCATTTT. Complete variable domain (other parts from reference TRBV19 and TRBJ1-5): DGGITQSPKYLFRKEGQNVTLSCEQNLNHDAMYWYRQDPGQGLRLIYYSQIVNDFQKGDIAEGYSVSREKKESFPLTVTSAQKNPTAFYLCASSPQQDNQPQHFGDGTRLSIL.

V gene TRBV25-1 combines with J gene TRBJ1-6, with 8 bases lining up with TRBD1. This CDR3 has 16 amino acids. The germline V gene has CDR1 MGHDK and CDR2 SYGVNS. J was trimmed by 6 bases and V by 4 bases; bases with no gene match: 8. The CDR3 nucleotides are TGTGCCAGCAGTGGCACCGGGACAGGCGGTAATTCACCCCTCCACTTT. Protein product: CASSGTGTGGNSPLHF.

This clone has at least ten counts. The chain is built from TRBV6-1 and TRBJ1-2; 12 bases match TRBD1. V was pared by 1 base and J by 7 bases, with 4 bases of the junction left unmatched. Germline V CDR1 and CDR2: MNHNS, SASEGT. The CDR3 consists of 15 residues. CDR3 loop: CASSEGDRGLVGYTF. CDR3 sequence (DNA): TGTGCCAGCAGTGAAGGGGACAGGGGGCTGGTTGGCTACACCTTC.

Comments on this clone: Other nucleotide sequences in the sample specify the same CDR3. V usage is TRBV2 and J usage is TRBJ2-7; the match to TRBD1 covers 8 bases. Germline CDR1 is SNHLY and CDR2 is FYNNEI. V gave up 4 bases and J gave up 1 base; unmatched junction bases: 3. The CDR3 sequence is 14 residues long. The CDR3 sequence is CASSVDRGSYEQYF. The CDR3 bases are TGTGCCAGCAGTGTAGACAGGGGATCCTACGAGCAGTACTTC. The whole variable domain, remainder taken from reference TRBV2 and TRBJ2-7, is EPEVTQTPSHQVTQMGQEVILRCVPISNHLYFYWYRQILGQKVEFLVSFYNNEISEKSEIFDDQFSVERPDGSNFTLKIRSTKLEDSAMYFCASSVDRGSYEQYFGPGTRLTVT.

The chain couples TRBV5-1 to TRBJ1-1, with D tentatively TRBD1 (5 bases). CDR1 is SGHRS, CDR2 YFSETQ, per germline. The ends were cut back, 0 bases at V and 0 bases at J, with 6 bases in the middle. This CDR3 has 14 amino acids. In DNA, the CDR3 is TGCGCCAGCAGCTTGGTAGGGGTGAACACTGAAGCTTTCTTT. Translated: CASSLVGVNTEAFF.

The gene calls are TRBV5-4 and TRBJ2-5, with 9 bases lining up with TRBD2. The ends lost 4 bases at V and 5 bases at J; junction bases unmatched: 15. From germline, CDR1 is SGHNT and CDR2 YYREEE (reference sequence). CDR3 length: 17 residues. The CDR3 loop is CASSLRRERGAMETQYF. The CDR3 coding sequence is TGTGCCAGCAGCCTGCGTCGAGAGCGGGGGGCCATGGAGACCCAGTACTTC.

This clone was observed a handful of times. The V gene is TRBV4-2, the J gene TRBJ1-6; 7 bases map to TRBD1. The germline gives CDR1 LGHNA, CDR2 YNFKEQ. Trimming cost V 4 bases and J 10 bases; bases outside gene matches: 10. This CDR3 is 15 amino acids long. The CDR3 protein is CASSLGGGDPSPLHF. CDR3 DNA sequence: TGTGCCAGCAGCCTAGGGGGCGGGGATCCATCACCCCTCCACTTT.

This rearrangement joins TRBV6-5 to TRBJ2-3, with 10 bases identical to TRBD2. J gave up 3 bases and V 6 bases, and 6 bases lay outside the gene matches. Germline CDR1 reads MNHEY; CDR2 reads SVGAGI. The CDR3 contains 15 residues. The CDR3 protein is CASSPGSGRTDTQYF. In DNA form, the CDR3 reads TGTGCCAGCAGCCCGGGTAGCGGGAGGACAGATACGCAGTATTTT.

V usage is TRBV4-3 and J usage is TRBJ2-7, with 7 bases that match TRBD1. The germline V gene encodes CDR1 LGHNA and CDR2 YSLEER. This CDR3 is 15 amino acids long. V was pared by 0 bases and J by 3 bases, with 5 bases of the junction left unmatched. DNA of the CDR3: TGCGCCAGCAGCCAAGATCCGAGACAGGGCTACGAGCAGTACTTC. Amino acids: CASSQDPRQGYEQYF.